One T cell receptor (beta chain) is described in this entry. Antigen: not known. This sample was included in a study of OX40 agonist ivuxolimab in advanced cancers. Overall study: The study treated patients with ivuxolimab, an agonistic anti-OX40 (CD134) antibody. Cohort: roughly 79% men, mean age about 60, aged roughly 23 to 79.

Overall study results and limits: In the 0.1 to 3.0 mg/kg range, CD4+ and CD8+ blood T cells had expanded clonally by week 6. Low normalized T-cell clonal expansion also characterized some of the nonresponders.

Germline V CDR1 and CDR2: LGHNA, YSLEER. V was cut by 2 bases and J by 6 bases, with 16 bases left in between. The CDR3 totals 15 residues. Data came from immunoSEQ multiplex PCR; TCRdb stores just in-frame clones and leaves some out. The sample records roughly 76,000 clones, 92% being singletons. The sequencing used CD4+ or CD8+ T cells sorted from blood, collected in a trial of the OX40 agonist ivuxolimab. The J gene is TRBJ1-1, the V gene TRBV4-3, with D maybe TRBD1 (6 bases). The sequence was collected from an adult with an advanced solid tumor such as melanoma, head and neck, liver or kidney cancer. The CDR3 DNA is TGCGCCAGCAGCCAAAGCAGGGAGGGGGACGCTGAAGCTTTCTTT. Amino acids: CASSQSREGDAEAFF.